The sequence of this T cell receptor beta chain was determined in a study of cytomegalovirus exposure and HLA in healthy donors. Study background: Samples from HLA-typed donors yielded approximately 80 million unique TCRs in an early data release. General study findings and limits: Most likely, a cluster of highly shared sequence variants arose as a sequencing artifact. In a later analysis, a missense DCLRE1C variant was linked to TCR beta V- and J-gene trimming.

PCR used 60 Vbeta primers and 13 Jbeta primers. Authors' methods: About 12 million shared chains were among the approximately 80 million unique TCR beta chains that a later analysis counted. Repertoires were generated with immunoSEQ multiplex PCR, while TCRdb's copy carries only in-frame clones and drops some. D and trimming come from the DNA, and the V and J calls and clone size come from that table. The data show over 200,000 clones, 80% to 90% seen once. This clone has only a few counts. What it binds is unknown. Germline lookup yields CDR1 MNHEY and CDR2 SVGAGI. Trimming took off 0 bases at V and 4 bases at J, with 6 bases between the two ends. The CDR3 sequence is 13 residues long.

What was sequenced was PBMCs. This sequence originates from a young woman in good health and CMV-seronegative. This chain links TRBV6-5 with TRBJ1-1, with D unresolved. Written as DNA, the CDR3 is TGTGCCAGCAGTTACTCGGAGGGCACTGAAGCTTTCTTT. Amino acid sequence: CASSYSEGTEAFF.